The TCR beta chain under discussion was sequenced for a study of identical twins. TCRdb re-called the 5' RACE reads through MiXCR, storing one row per CDR3 protein. The sample has a few hundred thousand distinct CDR3 sequences; approximately 25% are singletons. This clonotype was seen a handful of times. Per the germline V gene, CDR1 is SEHNR and CDR2 is FQNEAQ (reference sequence). V lost 5 bases, J lost 9 bases, and 16 bases lay in between. The length of the CDR3 is 13 residues. The data were also submitted as part of a second study, on T cells expressing NK-cell markers.

J is TRBJ1-2 and V is TRBV7-9; D is unclear. This sequence originates from a young woman in good health. The sequencing input was CD4+ T cells sorted from blood. This CDR3 is CASSISSARSYTF. The CDR3 nucleotides read TGTGCCAGCAGCATATCCTCCGCAAGGAGCTACACCTTC.